This T cell receptor beta chain was recorded in a study of cytomegalovirus exposure and HLA in healthy donors. Study-wide results and limits: A missense DCLRE1C variant was associated with V- and J-gene trimming of TCR beta chains in a later analysis, and an independent cohort replicated the association. The study recorded 160 or so TCR beta chains that were cytomegalovirus-associated.

Each donor was healthy, and each was a bone marrow donor. PCR used 60 Vbeta primers and 13 Jbeta primers. Profiled with immunoSEQ multiplex PCR; TCRdb holds only in-frame clones, not every one. The sample lists approximately 110,000 clones; 80% to 85% were seen once. To note about this clone: Antigen unknown.

Between the trimmed V and J ends, which lost 2 bases and 3 bases, there was a span of 8 bases. The CDR3 is made up of 14 amino acids. Per germline, CDR1 MNHEY and CDR2 SMNVEV (reference sequence). The origin of this receptor is a man younger than 45 in good health and CMV-seropositive. V gene TRBV27 combines with J gene TRBJ2-1; D perhaps matches TRBD1 (5 bases). Sequenced material: PBMCs. The DNA for the CDR3 is TGTGCCAGCAGTTTAAAGGGGTTCTACAATGAGCAGTTCTTC. This gives the protein CASSLKGFYNEQFF.